This TCR beta chain stems from a study of cytomegalovirus exposure and HLA in healthy donors. Study-level findings and limits: Roughly uniform depth of sequencing across donors was assumed in presence/absence analyses. Most CMV-associated TCR beta chains appeared HLA-restricted in a later analysis. A prior analysis recorded that most TCR beta V segments were productive about 87% or about 30% of the time.

CDR1 is SGHAT, CDR2 FQNNGV, per germline. The CDR3 consists of 15 residues. V lost 3 bases, J lost 4 bases, and 6 bases stayed unmatched. The PCR was carried out with 60 Vbeta primers and 13 Jbeta primers. Clones were read by immunoSEQ multiplex PCR, and TCRdb kept only the in-frame ones, dropping some. The sample lists over 150,000 clones, around 79% occurring once. Turning to this clone: Its antigen is unknown.

Material: PBMCs. The J gene is TRBJ1-2, the V gene TRBV11-2; 9 positions match TRBD1. The TCR sequence derives from a girl under 18 in good health and CMV-seropositive. The CDR3 coding sequence is TGTGCCAGCAGCTTGGGACAGGGCTGGAGCTATGGCTACACCTTC. It encodes CASSLGQGWSYGYTF.